Included here is one T cell receptor beta chain sequence, with context. Its antigen is currently unknown. This entry is derived from a study of blood T cells in healthy people across ages. Alongside a J-beta primer mix, a sample-barcoded 5' primer served in a second PCR lasting about 7 to 12 cycles. From the 5' RACE reads, TCRdb called clonotypes with MiXCR, one entry per CDR3 protein. The sample has 1,100,000 or so distinct CDR3 sequences, 40% to 55% seen once. Between the trimmed V and J ends, which lost 6 bases and 0 bases, there was a span of 14 bases. From germline, CDR1 is MNHEY and CDR2 SVGEGT. The CDR3 consists of 15 residues. Regarding the study as a whole: Long-lived donors exceeded aged donors in naive CD4+ cells and diversity. With age, beta diversity per million T cells declined roughly linearly, significantly by approximately 40.

The TCR comes from a woman aged 60-75 years in good health. The chain joins TRBV6-2 or TRBV6-3 to TRBJ2-5, with D perhaps TRBD1 or TRBD2 (6 bases each). The sequencing input was blood. Here the CDR3 DNA reads TGTGCCAGCAGACAGACAGGAGGGTACCAAGAGACCCAGTACTTC. This codes for CASRQTGGYQETQYF.